This TCR beta chain is from a study of beta chain features in type 1 diabetes. In the study overall: Comparable age, gender and cell yields were observed in patients relative to healthy donors. Findings of the study overall: Sampled from patients, naive, central memory and Treg TCRB repertoires appeared more similar than those sampled from healthy donors. TCRB CDR3s were moderately but significantly shorter in Type 1 diabetes patients in all four CD4+ subsets.

A CD45RO/CCR7/CD25/CD127/CD95/CD27 panel sorted naive, central memory, regulatory and stem cell-like memory CD4+ cells. Expressed TCRB transcripts were sequenced, since all the RNA that had been isolated was reverse transcribed. Measured with immunoSEQ multiplex PCR; TCRdb has only the in-frame clones, and not every one. The profile shows some 370,000 clones, roughly 9.8% of them singletons. Regarding this clone: Its antigen remains unknown.

V gave up 4 bases and J gave up 8 bases; unmatched junction bases: 8. Germline CDR1 reads MNHNY; CDR2 reads SVGAGI (reference sequence). There are 14 residues in the CDR3. The chain couples TRBV6-6 to TRBJ2-4; TRBD2 aligns across 7 bases. The clonotype was recovered from a man aged 30 to 39 with type 1 diabetes. Sequenced input: central memory CD4+ T cells from blood. The CDR3 DNA reads as TGTGCCAGCAGTTCCCGCGGGAGTCTGGACATTCAGTACTTC. Its translation is CASSSRGSLDIQYF.